Presented here are 23 T cell receptor beta chains from one specimen sequenced in a study of shared clonotypes between healthy human individuals. Assay used: immunoSEQ multiplex PCR; TCRdb lists only in-frame clones, some missing. The data contain hundreds of thousands of clones, more than 95% of them singletons. Positive CCR7 selection of CD45RO-negative cells yielded the naive CD8 cells, and terminally differentiated effector memory CD45RA+ cells were excluded. Sequencing used naive CD8+ T cells sorted from blood. These receptors all come from a man aged 30 to 45 in good health.

This chain connects TRBV11-2 to TRBJ1-2; D remains ambiguous. Trimming pared 5 bases from V and 2 bases from J, leaving 6 bases between. CDR1 and CDR2 (germline): SGHAT, FQNNGV. The CDR3 loop spans 12 amino acids. CDR3 DNA: TGTGCCAGCAGCAGTCAAAACTATGGCTACACCTTC. Its protein is CASSSQNYGYTF.

This clone was counted only a few times. Written as DNA, the CDR3 is TGTGCCAGCAGTTCGATCGGCGACGAGCAGTACTTC. This sequence encodes CASSSIGDEQYF. The J gene is TRBJ2-7, the V gene TRBV27; no clear D gene. Germline V gene lookup returns CDR1 MNHEY and CDR2 SMNVEV (reference sequence). The V end was cut by 4 bases, the J end by 5 bases, with 9 bases between. The CDR3 is 12 amino acids.

The V and J genes are TRBV7-6 and TRBJ2-3, with 7 bases identical to TRBD2. From germline, CDR1 is SGHVS and CDR2 FNYEAQ. With V trimmed by 7 bases and J by 5 bases, 12 bases remained unmatched. The CDR3 loop spans 15 amino acids. The CDR3, as DNA: TGTGCCAGCACCCCCAGCGCGGGAGTCATAGATACGCAGTATTTT. It encodes CASTPSAGVIDTQYF.

The chain carries TRBV19 and TRBJ2-1; tentative D call: TRBD1 (5 bases). Germline CDR1 LNHDA, CDR2 SQIVND (reference sequence). Trimming took off 3 bases at V and 1 base at J, with 19 bases between the two ends. The CDR3 sequence is 18 residues long. DNA for the CDR3: TGTGCCAGTAGTATGACAGTCTCCTCCTTGGGGTCCTACAATGAGCAGTTCTTC. Translation: CASSMTVSSLGSYNEQFF.

V and J are TRBV7-9 and TRBJ2-1, with 7 bases fitting TRBD1. Germline CDR1 SEHNR, CDR2 FQNEAQ (reference sequence). The CDR3 has 15 amino acids. J gave up 6 bases and V 3 bases, and 8 bases lay outside the gene matches. This CDR3 is CASSFIGGGINEQFF. CDR3 DNA: TGTGCCAGCAGCTTTATAGGGGGCGGAATCAATGAGCAGTTCTTC.

This chain uses TRBV4-3 with TRBJ1-4; 9 bases fit TRBD1. Germline CDR1 is LGHNA and CDR2 is YSLEER. The CDR3 covers 15 residues. Trimming at V came to 4 bases and at J to 6 bases, leaving 6 bases not matched to a gene. CDR3 residues: CASSPGDREYEKLFF. CDR3 nucleotides: TGCGCCAGCAGCCCGGGGGACAGGGAATATGAAAAACTGTTTTTT.

The chain couples TRBV7-8 to TRBJ1-1; TRBD1 might be the D (5 bases). The V end was cut by 1 base, the J end by 0 bases, with 9 bases between. The CDR3 spans 15 residues. CDR1 is SGHVS and CDR2 is FQNEAQ in the germline V gene. The CDR3 DNA sequence: TGTGCCAGCAGCTTAGTCGGGGACCTGAACACTGAAGCTTTCTTT. Translated, it gives CASSLVGDLNTEAFF.

The chain has TRBV29-1 and TRBJ1-2, with a weak D call TRBD1 (5 bases). Germline V gene sequence: CDR1 SQVTM, CDR2 ANQGSEA. CDR3 size: 14 residues. V gave up 2 bases and J gave up 5 bases, with 15 bases separating them. CDR3 coding DNA: TGCAGCGTTGAATTGCAGGGTAGGGGATATGGCTACACCTTC. It encodes CSVELQGRGYGYTF.

This chain joins TRBV6-5 and TRBJ2-1, with D unresolved. V shed 2 bases and J shed 8 bases, with 10 bases lying between them. CDR1 and CDR2 from the germline V gene are MNHEY and SVGAGI. This CDR3 region has 13 residues. The DNA for the CDR3 is TGTGCCAGCAGTTACCGAGGTATCGATGAGCAGTTCTTC. It encodes CASSYRGIDEQFF.

The chain has TRBV7-2 and TRBJ2-7, with 7 bases lining up with TRBD2. CDR1 is SGHTA, CDR2 FQGNSA, per germline. The CDR3 extends over 18 amino acids. The V and J ends lost 5 bases and 4 bases, in that order; junction bases with no gene match: 20. Here the CDR3 DNA reads TGTGCCAGCAGCCTGCCGAGTGGGTCCGCGGGAGTGCCTTACGAGCAGTACTTC. It is translated as CASSLPSGSAGVPYEQYF.

The genes are TRBV9 and TRBJ1-3, with unresolved D. Trimming pared 0 bases from V and 3 bases from J, leaving 10 bases between. The CDR3 sequence is 15 residues long. The germline gives CDR1 SGDLS, CDR2 YYNGEE. The CDR3, as DNA: TGTGCCAGCAGCGTAGCTTCGAGTTTTGGAAACACCATATATTTT. The encoded protein is CASSVASSFGNTIYF. The full variable domain, in which reference TRBV9 and TRBJ1-3 provide the parts outside the CDR3, is DSGVTQTPKHLITATGQRVTLRCSPRSGDLSVYWYQQSLDQGLQFLIQYYNGEERAKGNILERFSAQQFPDLHSELNLSSLELGDSALYFCASSVASSFGNTIYFGEGSWLTVV.

The J gene is TRBJ1-2, the V gene TRBV4-1; 10 bases align to TRBD1. This CDR3 is 17 amino acids long. Germline V CDR1 and CDR2: MGHRA, YSYEKL. After removal of 1 base from V and 1 base from J, the junction contained 6 bases not matched to a gene. CDR3 in DNA: TGCGCCAGCAGCCAAGTGGCCGGGACAGGGGTTAACTATGGCTACACCTTC. Its translation: CASSQVAGTGVNYGYTF.

The V gene is TRBV6-5, the J gene TRBJ2-7; maybe TRBD1 (6 bases). Trimming pared 2 bases from V and 5 bases from J, leaving 13 bases between. Germline V gene sequence: CDR1 MNHEY, CDR2 SVGAGI. This CDR3 spans 14 amino acids. CDR3 loop: CASSYRSGVNEQYF. DNA of the CDR3: TGTGCCAGCAGTTACAGGTCAGGGGTCAACGAGCAGTACTTC.

This chain connects TRBV7-9 to TRBJ1-2, with a possible D match to TRBD1 (5 bases). The CDR3 has 16 residues. Germline V gene lookup returns CDR1 SEHNR and CDR2 FQNEAQ (reference sequence). The ends were cut back, 5 bases at V and 1 base at J, with 17 bases in the middle. For the CDR3, the DNA is TGTGCCAGCAGCCTGGGGGGGAGTGGAGATAACTATGGCTACACCTTC. The encoded protein is CASSLGGSGDNYGYTF.

V usage is TRBV2 and J usage is TRBJ2-7; the D gene is possibly TRBD1 (5 bases). Germline CDR1 is SNHLY and CDR2 is FYNNEI. Trimming took 6 bases from V and 1 from J, leaving 16 bases between them. The CDR3 sequence is 15 residues long. The CDR3 spells CASRKSETVSYEQYF. The CDR3, as DNA: TGTGCCAGCAGGAAATCTGAGACAGTTTCCTACGAGCAGTACTTC.

CDR3 sequence reads: CASSFLEARDGYEQYF. The CDR3 region has the DNA TGTGCCAGCAGTTTTTTGGAGGCCCGGGACGGCTACGAGCAGTACTTC. The chain recombines TRBV27 with TRBJ2-7; D tentatively reads TRBD1 or TRBD2 (5 bases each). The CDR3 runs to 16 residues. Trimming shortened V by 3 bases and J by 3 bases, and 18 bases separated the two germline ends. Germline CDR1 and CDR2: MNHEY and SMNVEV (reference sequence).

The sample holds one count of this clone. This chain connects TRBV7-9 to TRBJ2-2; 8 nucleotides match TRBD2. CDR1 and CDR2 (germline): SEHNR, FQNEAQ (reference sequence). CDR3 length: 15 amino acids. V lost 5 bases to trimming and J lost 5 bases; unmatched junction nucleotides: 7. CDR3 nucleotides: TGTGCCAGCAGCGGAGAATCTAGCGGGACCGGGGAGCTGTTTTTT. Amino acids: CASSGESSGTGELFF. The variable domain in full, with the rest retrieved from reference TRBV7-9 and TRBJ2-2, is DTGVSQNPRHKITKRGQNVTFRCDPISEHNRLYWYRQTLGQGPEFLTYFQNEAQLEKSRLLSDRFSAERPKGSFSTLEIQRTEQGDSAMYLCASSGESSGTGELFFGEGSRLTVL.

V and J are TRBV28 and TRBJ2-1; the match to TRBD2 covers 11 bases. Germline CDR1 and CDR2: MDHEN and SYDVKM. The CDR3 runs to 18 residues. Losses at the gene ends were 2 bases for V and 4 bases for J; bases not matched to a gene: 10. Here the CDR3 DNA reads TGTGCCAGCAGTTTAAGGGCTAGCGGGAGGCGGAAATACAATGAGCAGTTCTTC. This sequence encodes CASSLRASGRRKYNEQFF.

The chain carries TRBV5-1 and TRBJ2-2; D unclear. V was pared by 0 bases and J by 0 bases, with 6 bases between. Germline loops: CDR1 SGHRS, CDR2 YFSETQ. The CDR3 consists of 15 residues. Here the CDR3 reads CASSLDKSNTGELFF. The CDR3 bases are TGCGCCAGCAGCTTGGACAAATCGAACACCGGGGAGCTGTTTTTT. Looking up the rest from reference TRBV5-1 and TRBJ2-2 gives the full variable domain: KAGVTQTPRYLIKTRGQQVTLSCSPISGHRSVSWYQQTPGQGLQFLFEYFSETQRNKGNFPGRFSGRQFSNSRSEMNVSTLELGDSALYLCASSLDKSNTGELFFGEGSRLTVL.

V is TRBV9 and J is TRBJ2-7, with a weak D call TRBD1 (5 bases). Trimming removed 1 base from V and 5 bases from J, with 13 bases in between. This CDR3 has 14 amino acids. CDR1 SGDLS and CDR2 YYNGEE come from the germline V gene. In DNA form, the CDR3 reads TGTGCCAGCAGCGTAAGGGGAATGACTGACGAGCAGTACTTC. This sequence encodes CASSVRGMTDEQYF.

This sequence joins TRBV2 and TRBJ2-5; D perhaps matches TRBD2 (6 bases). The DNA end is more similar to TRBJ2-7, so the J call may be wrong. In germline, CDR1 is SNHLY, CDR2 FYNNEI. The CDR3 loop spans 12 amino acids. The CDR3 sequence: CASKGLDYEQYF. The CDR3 DNA follows: TGTGCCAGCAAGGGACTGGACTACGAGCAGTACTTC.

CDR3 residues: CASSGLVRDPYTF. CDR3 DNA sequence: TGTGCCAGCAGTGGATTAGTCAGGGATCCCTACACCTTC. The rearrangement links TRBV2 to TRBJ1-2, with D possibly being TRBD1 (5 bases). Trimming left V 4 bases short and J 10 bases short, with 16 bases between. Germline V lookup: CDR1 SNHLY, CDR2 FYNNEI. The CDR3 has 13 residues.

The chain has TRBV27 and TRBJ2-3; 8 bases are a match to TRBD2. CDR1 MNHEY and CDR2 SMNVEV come from the germline V gene (reference sequence). This CDR3 contains 15 residues. With V trimmed by 5 bases and J by 4 bases, 8 bases remained unmatched. The DNA for the CDR3 is TGTGCCAGCAGTGTCTTAGCGGGAATTGCAGATACGCAGTATTTT. It translates to CASSVLAGIADTQYF.